This T cell receptor beta chain was found in a study of T cells in women clearing cervical HPV infection. Study at large: Only a few women had HLA typing results available.

This table comes from immunoSEQ multiplex PCR, and its TCRdb copy is limited to in-frame clones, with some not included. The ten most abundant clones cover about 1.2% of a sample with tens of thousands of clones. Study-wide results and limits: TRBV6-7 abundance was lower in cases than controls (0.11% versus 0.16%).

The CDR3 length is 14 residues. The V end was cut by 0 bases, the J end by 7 bases, with 10 bases between. Germline V gene data show CDR1 as SGHTA and CDR2 as FQGTGA. Points on this clone: The antigen is not known. The CDR3 is cut off 3 residues early in the read; its end comes from the germline J gene.

The material sequenced was blood buffy coat. V gene TRBV7-3 combines with J gene TRBJ2-1; tentative D call: TRBD1 (5 bases). The TCR comes from a woman aged 18 to 75 with a cervical HPV16 infection that either progressed to CIN3+ or cleared (not recorded which). The CDR3 sequence is CASSLTGARNEQFF. CDR3 DNA (partial): TGTGCCAGCAGCTTAACAGGGGCCCGTAATGAG.